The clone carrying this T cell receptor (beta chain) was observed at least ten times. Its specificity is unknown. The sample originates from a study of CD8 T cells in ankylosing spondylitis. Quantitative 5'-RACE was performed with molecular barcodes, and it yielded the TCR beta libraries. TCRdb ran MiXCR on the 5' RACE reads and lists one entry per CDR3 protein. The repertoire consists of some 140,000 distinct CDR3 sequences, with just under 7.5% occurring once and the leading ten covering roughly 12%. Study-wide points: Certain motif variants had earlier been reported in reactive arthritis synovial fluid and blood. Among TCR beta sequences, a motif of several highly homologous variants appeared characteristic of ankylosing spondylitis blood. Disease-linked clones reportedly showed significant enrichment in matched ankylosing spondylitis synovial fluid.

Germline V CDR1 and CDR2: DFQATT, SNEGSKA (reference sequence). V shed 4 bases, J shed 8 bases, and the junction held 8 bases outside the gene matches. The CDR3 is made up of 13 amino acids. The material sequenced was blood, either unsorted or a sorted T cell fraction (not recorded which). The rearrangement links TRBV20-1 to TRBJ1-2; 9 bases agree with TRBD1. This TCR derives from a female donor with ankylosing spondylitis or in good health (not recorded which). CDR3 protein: CSAITGGAGGYTF. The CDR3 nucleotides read TGCAGTGCTATCACAGGGGGCGCGGGGGGCTACACCTTC.